This T cell receptor beta chain was recovered during a study of T-cell reconstitution after alpha-beta-depleted transplantation in children. Deletions cut 10 bases from V and 3 bases from J, with 22 bases between. Germline V gene data show CDR1 as ENHRY and CDR2 as SYGVKD. The CDR3 runs 15 residues. This clonotype was seen only a few times. A library of TCRbeta sequences, prepared with unique molecular identifiers, was generated. MiXCR was run by TCRdb on the PCR reads, yielding one entry per CDR3 protein. The sample lists a few hundred thousand distinct CDR3 sequences; approximately 16% were seen once.

The V call is TRBV10-3, the J call TRBJ2-7; D is unresolved. Specimen: PBMCs from the stem cell graft donor, collected from the stem cell graft. The TCR was taken from a human donor who donated a stem cell graft to a child with acute lymphoblastic leukemia. The CDR3 DNA is TGTGCCACCACAGACCCAGCGTTTGAGGTCTACGAGCAGTACTTC. This encodes CATTDPAFEVYEQYF.